This TCR beta chain was sequenced during a study of technical replicates of blood from a handful of donors. TCRdb keeps only in-frame clones here, not all; method: immunoSEQ multiplex PCR. The table lists almost 70,000 clones, over 75% of them singletons. Losses at the gene ends were 1 base for V and 6 bases for J; bases not matched to a gene: 6. The CDR3 sequence is 15 residues long. Germline values: CDR1 SGHTA, CDR2 FQGNSA. The clonotype comes from a human donor in good health. Some clones in this sample may be carry-over from other donors' samples. The sample was PBMCs. This chain uses TRBV7-2 with TRBJ2-7, with TRBD1 identical over 10 bases. This CDR3 reads CASSLVGTGVSEQYF. As DNA, the CDR3 is TGTGCCAGCAGCTTAGTCGGGACAGGGGTCTCCGAGCAGTACTTC.